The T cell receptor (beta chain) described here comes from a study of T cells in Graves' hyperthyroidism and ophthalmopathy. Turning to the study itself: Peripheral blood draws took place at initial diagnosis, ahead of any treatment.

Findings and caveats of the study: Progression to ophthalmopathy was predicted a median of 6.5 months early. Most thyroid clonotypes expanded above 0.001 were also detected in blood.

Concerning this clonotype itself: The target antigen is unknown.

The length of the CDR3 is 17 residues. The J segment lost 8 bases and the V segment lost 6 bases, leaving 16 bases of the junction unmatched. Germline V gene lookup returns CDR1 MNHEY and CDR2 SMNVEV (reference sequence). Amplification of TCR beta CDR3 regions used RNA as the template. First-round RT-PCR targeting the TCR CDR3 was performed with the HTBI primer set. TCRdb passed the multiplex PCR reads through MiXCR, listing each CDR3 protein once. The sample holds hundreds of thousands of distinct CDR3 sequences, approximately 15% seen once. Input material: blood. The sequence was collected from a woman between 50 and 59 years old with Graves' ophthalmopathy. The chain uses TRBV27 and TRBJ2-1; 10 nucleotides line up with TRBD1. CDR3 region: CASSGVGGTGASDEQFF. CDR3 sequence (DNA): TGTGCCAGCAGCGGGGTTGGGGGGACAGGGGCTTCCGATGAGCAGTTCTTC.